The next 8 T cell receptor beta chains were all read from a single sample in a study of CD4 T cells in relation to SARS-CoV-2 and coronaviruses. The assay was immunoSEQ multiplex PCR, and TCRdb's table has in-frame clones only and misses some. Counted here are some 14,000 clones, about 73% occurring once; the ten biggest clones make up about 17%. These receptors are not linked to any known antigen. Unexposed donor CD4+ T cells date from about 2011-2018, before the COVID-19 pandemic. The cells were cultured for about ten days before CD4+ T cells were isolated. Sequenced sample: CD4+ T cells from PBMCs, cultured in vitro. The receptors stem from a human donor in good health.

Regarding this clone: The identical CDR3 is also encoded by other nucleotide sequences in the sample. CDR3 residues: CASSLDGRPQETQYF. The CDR3 DNA follows: TGTGCCAGCAGCTTAGACGGGAGGCCCCAAGAGACCCAGTACTTC. V gene TRBV7-3 combines with J gene TRBJ2-5; TRBD2 matches 7 bases. From germline, CDR1 is SGHTA and CDR2 FQGTGA. The CDR3 runs to 15 residues. The J segment lost 1 base and the V segment lost 2 bases, leaving 4 bases of the junction unmatched.

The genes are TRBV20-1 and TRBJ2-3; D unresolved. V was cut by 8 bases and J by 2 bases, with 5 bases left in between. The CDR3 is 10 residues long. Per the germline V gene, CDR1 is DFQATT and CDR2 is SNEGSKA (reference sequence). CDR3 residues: CSTYTDTQYF. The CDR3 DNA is TGCAGTACTTACACAGATACGCAGTATTTT.

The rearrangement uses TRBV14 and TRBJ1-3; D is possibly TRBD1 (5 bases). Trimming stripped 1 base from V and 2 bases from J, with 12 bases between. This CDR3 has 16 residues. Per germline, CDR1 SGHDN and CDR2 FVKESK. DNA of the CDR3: TGTGCCAGCAGCCAAGTCGGGGGGAGAGCTGGAAACACCATATATTTT. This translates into CASSQVGGRAGNTIYF.

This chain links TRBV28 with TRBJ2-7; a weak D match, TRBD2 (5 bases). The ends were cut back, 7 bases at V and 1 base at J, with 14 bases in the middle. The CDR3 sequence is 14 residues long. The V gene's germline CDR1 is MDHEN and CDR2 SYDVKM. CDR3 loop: CASTPSRLSYEQYF. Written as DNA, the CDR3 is TGTGCCAGCACCCCTAGCAGGCTATCCTACGAGCAGTACTTC.

The CDR3 here is CASSREAGFTGELFF. For the CDR3, the DNA is TGTGCCAGCAGCAGAGAGGCGGGCTTCACCGGGGAGCTGTTTTTT. This rearrangement joins TRBV21-1 to TRBJ2-2; TRBD2, the D gene given by the table, was not confirmed from the DNA. TRBV21-1 is termed a pseudogene. The CDR3 is 15 amino acids.

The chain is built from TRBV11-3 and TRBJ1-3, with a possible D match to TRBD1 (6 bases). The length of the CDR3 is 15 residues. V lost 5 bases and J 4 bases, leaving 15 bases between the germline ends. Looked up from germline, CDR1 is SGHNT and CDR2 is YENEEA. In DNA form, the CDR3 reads TGTGCCAGCAGCCAGGACAGTCAACGGGGAAACACCATATATTTT. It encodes CASSQDSQRGNTIYF.

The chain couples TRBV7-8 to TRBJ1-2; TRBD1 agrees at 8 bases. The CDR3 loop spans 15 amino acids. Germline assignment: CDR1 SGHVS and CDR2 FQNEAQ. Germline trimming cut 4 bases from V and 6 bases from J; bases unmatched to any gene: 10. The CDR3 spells CASSSSFQGADGYTF. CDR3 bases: TGTGCCAGCAGCTCTTCGTTCCAGGGGGCGGATGGCTACACCTTC.

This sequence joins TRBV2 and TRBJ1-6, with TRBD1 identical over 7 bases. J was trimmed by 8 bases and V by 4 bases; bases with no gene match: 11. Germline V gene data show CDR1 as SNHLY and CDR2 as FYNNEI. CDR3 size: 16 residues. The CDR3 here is CASSVAGGAGDSPLHF. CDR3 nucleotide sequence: TGTGCCAGCAGTGTTGCAGGGGGGGCGGGAGATTCACCCCTCCACTTT.